This T cell receptor (beta chain) was recovered during a study of blood T cell repertoires in COVID-19. At the level of the study: Samples representing acute and convalescent COVID-19 were sourced from the United States, Italy and Spain. T cells, B-cell-depleted T cells, or PBMCs supplied cDNA or gDNA.

This CDR3 contains 14 residues. Losses at the gene ends were 4 bases for V and 5 bases for J; bases not matched to a gene: 6. Germline CDR1 SGHNT, CDR2 YYREEE (reference sequence). This clone was seen a handful of times. As handled by the study authors: From reference gene primer amplification, estimates of nucleated cell counts were derived. Assay used: immunoSEQ multiplex PCR; TCRdb lists only in-frame clones, some missing. The D gene and trimming were derived from the DNA, and the V and J assignments and clone size from that table. The repertoire consists of about 240,000 clones, with roughly 82% occurring once and the leading ten covering 4.7%.

The sample was peripheral blood. The J gene is TRBJ1-5, the V gene TRBV5-4, with TRBD1 matching over 7 bases. This receptor was identified in a woman between 65 and 79 years old with acute or convalescent COVID-19. This CDR3 is CASSLGGGYQPQHF. In DNA, the CDR3 is TGTGCCAGCAGCCTAGGGGGCGGGTATCAGCCCCAGCATTTT.